These 23 T cell receptor beta chains originate from one sample sequenced in a study of blood T cell repertoires in COVID-19. Method: immunoSEQ multiplex PCR; TCRdb's copy keeps in-frame clones and lacks some. The sample lists 270,000 or so clones, approximately 89% seen once, with just under 9% in the top ten. The sample taken for sequencing was peripheral blood. These TCRs come from a man aged 35-49 years with active or convalescent COVID-19.

The gene calls are TRBV12-3 or TRBV12-4 and TRBJ2-1; 11 nucleotides agree with TRBD2. V lost 6 bases to trimming and J lost 15 bases; unmatched junction nucleotides: 10. The CDR3 contains 13 residues. CDR3 bases: TGTGCCAGCAGCTCGACTAGCGGGACAGCTCGGTTCTTC. It translates to CASSSTSGTARFF.

The gene calls are TRBV6-5 and TRBJ2-5; a possible D gene is TRBD2 (5 bases). The germline CDR1 and CDR2 sequences are MNHEY and SVGAGI. This CDR3 comprises 15 residues. Trimming took 6 bases from V and 1 from J, leaving 15 bases between them. The CDR3 region is CASSLGGGVQETQYF. DNA for the CDR3: TGTGCCAGCAGCCTCGGCGGAGGAGTCCAAGAGACCCAGTACTTC.

The chain carries TRBV4-1 and TRBJ2-7; D perhaps matches TRBD2 (6 bases). This CDR3 spans 15 amino acids. From germline, CDR1 is MGHRA and CDR2 YSYEKL. Trimming stripped 4 bases from V and 0 bases from J, with 13 bases between. The CDR3 reads CASSRKAGSSYEQYF. CDR3 coding DNA: TGCGCCAGCAGCCGGAAAGCGGGTAGCTCCTACGAGCAGTACTTC.

The chain recombines TRBV27 with TRBJ2-1, with unresolved D. CDR3 size: 12 residues. V lost 5 bases, J lost 8 bases, and 10 bases lay in between. Germline CDR1 is MNHEY and CDR2 is SMNVEV (reference sequence). The CDR3 DNA reads as TGTGCCAGCAGTGAACGCGGAGATGAGCAGTTCTTC. Translating gives CASSERGDEQFF.

The V and J genes are TRBV30 and TRBJ1-5; TRBD1 aligns across 9 bases. Germline V gene lookup returns CDR1 GTSNPN and CDR2 SVGIG (reference sequence). V trimming: 3 bases; J trimming: 3 bases; junction bases outside the gene matches: 6. The length of the CDR3 is 15 residues. The DNA for the CDR3 is TGTGCCTGGAGGGGGGGGACAGGGACCAATCAGCCCCAGCATTTT. Translation gives CAWRGGTGTNQPQHF.

The genes are TRBV27 and TRBJ1-1; 10 nucleotides line up with TRBD1. This CDR3 is 16 amino acids long. Germline V gene lookup returns CDR1 MNHEY and CDR2 SMNVEV (reference sequence). V shed 8 bases and J 4 bases; nucleotides not matched to a gene: 13. The CDR3 spells CASWRQGAVLGTEAFF. CDR3 nucleotide sequence: TGTGCCAGCTGGAGACAGGGGGCGGTTCTGGGCACTGAAGCTTTCTTT.

The chain couples TRBV28 to TRBJ1-1; possibly TRBD1 for D (5 bases). The CDR3 is 11 residues long. The V gene's germline CDR1 is MDHEN and CDR2 SYDVKM. V lost 3 bases, J lost 9 bases, and 8 bases lay in between. The CDR3 reads CASSFQGKAFF. DNA for the CDR3: TGTGCCAGCAGTTTTCAGGGAAAAGCTTTCTTT.

J is TRBJ1-6 and V is TRBV27, with TRBD1 matching over 7 bases. The V gene's germline CDR1 is MNHEY and CDR2 SMNVEV (reference sequence). With 7 bases clipped from V and 4 bases from J, the junction kept 1 base outside the gene matches. The CDR3 length is 13 residues. The CDR3 sequence: CASKGQYNSPLHF. The CDR3 DNA reads as TGTGCCAGCAAGGGACAGTATAATTCACCCCTCCACTTT.

The gene calls are TRBV7-2 and TRBJ1-5; 8 positions agree with TRBD1. The ends lost 5 bases at V and 2 bases at J; junction bases unmatched: 2. CDR1 SGHTA and CDR2 FQGNSA come from the germline V gene. There are 14 residues in the CDR3. The CDR3 nucleotides are TGTGCCAGCAGCCCGGACAGGGGCAATCAGCCCCAGCATTTT. It encodes CASSPDRGNQPQHF.

This chain joins TRBV28 and TRBJ2-1; D uncertain. Germline V lookup: CDR1 MDHEN, CDR2 SYDVKM. This CDR3 has 11 amino acids. CDR3 sequence (DNA): TGTATTTGTAACAGAAACAATGAGCAGTTCTTC. Its translation is CICNRNNEQFF.

V and J are TRBV5-1 and TRBJ1-3; D is possibly TRBD1 (5 bases). Germline V CDR1 and CDR2: SGHRS, YFSETQ. CDR3 length: 15 amino acids. V was trimmed by 1 base and J by 4 bases, leaving 12 bases between them. The CDR3 coding sequence is TGCGCCAGCAGCTTGACTCCCTGGACAGGAAACACCATATATTTT. Translated, it gives CASSLTPWTGNTIYF.

The rearrangement uses TRBV18 and TRBJ1-2, with TRBD1 matching over 11 bases. From germline, CDR1 is KGHSH and CDR2 LQKENI. This CDR3 is built from 15 residues. Trimming cost V 3 bases and J 6 bases; bases outside gene matches: 6. As DNA, the CDR3 is TGTGCCAGCTCACCTAGCGGACAGGGGGCAGATGGCTACACCTTC. This gives the protein CASSPSGQGADGYTF.

This chain connects TRBV19 to TRBJ1-2; 12 bases match TRBD1. V lost 3 bases, J lost 8 bases, and 7 bases stayed unmatched. CDR1 LNHDA and CDR2 SQIVND come from the germline V gene (reference sequence). The CDR3 length is 15 residues. The CDR3 DNA sequence: TGTGCCAGTAGTATGCCGGGACAGGGGGCGCACGGCTACACCTTC. The encoded protein is CASSMPGQGAHGYTF. Full variable domain (rest looked up from reference TRBV19 and TRBJ1-2): DGGITQSPKYLFRKEGQNVTLSCEQNLNHDAMYWYRQDPGQGLRLIYYSQIVNDFQKGDIAEGYSVSREKKESFPLTVTSAQKNPTAFYLCASSMPGQGAHGYTFGSGTRLTVV.

This chain connects TRBV3-1 (or the pseudogene TRBV3-2) to TRBJ2-5; D remains ambiguous. V was trimmed by 4 bases and J by 2 bases, leaving 11 bases between them. The CDR3 length is 14 residues. Per the germline V gene, CDR1 is LGHDT and CDR2 is YNNKEL (reference sequence). DNA of the CDR3: TGTGCCAGCAGCCCCCCACGAGGACAAGAGACCCAGTACTTC. It specifies CASSPPRGQETQYF.

The chain combines TRBV4-1 with TRBJ2-2; 8 bases are shared with TRBD1. CDR1 is MGHRA and CDR2 is YSYEKL in the germline V gene. There are 19 residues in the CDR3. Losses at the gene ends were 0 bases for V and 6 bases for J; bases not matched to a gene: 15. The CDR3 sequence: CASSQDEDRGFEGPGELFF. The CDR3 region has the DNA TGCGCCAGCAGCCAAGACGAAGACAGGGGTTTTGAGGGTCCCGGGGAGCTGTTTTTT.

This chain joins TRBV6-5 and TRBJ1-2, with D perhaps TRBD1 (6 bases). Germline CDR1 MNHEY, CDR2 SVGAGI. V was shortened by 9 bases and J by 4 bases, with 18 bases between the two germline ends. The CDR3 consists of 14 residues. In DNA, the CDR3 is TGTGCCAGTGTCCGGGCAGGGGAAGGCTATGGCTACACCTTC. This gives the protein CASVRAGEGYGYTF.

The CDR3 DNA is TGTGCCTGGAGTTTGGGACTAAATACGAGAAACTATGGCTACACCTTC. Translating gives CAWSLGLNTRNYGYTF. The rearrangement joins TRBV30 to TRBJ1-2; possibly TRBD1 for D (5 bases). V was pared by 2 bases and J by 2 bases, with 18 bases between. The CDR3 is made up of 16 amino acids. Germline CDR1 GTSNPN, CDR2 SVGIG (reference sequence).

The V gene is TRBV4-1, the J gene TRBJ1-1; TRBD1 matches at 7 bases. V lost 0 bases and J lost 1; bases outside the gene matches: 14. The CDR3 spans 19 residues. Per the germline V gene, CDR1 is MGHRA and CDR2 is YSYEKL. The CDR3 bases are TGCGCCAGCAGCCAAGAAAATCGAGGCCACAGGGGAACGAACACTGAAGCTTTCTTT. This translates into CASSQENRGHRGTNTEAFF.

This sequence joins TRBV19 and TRBJ1-6; D remains ambiguous. CDR1 LNHDA and CDR2 SQIVND come from the germline V gene (reference sequence). This CDR3 region has 12 residues. V lost 8 bases to trimming and J lost 6 bases, with 8 bases between them. CDR3 protein: CASRHSNSPLHF. The CDR3 DNA reads TGTGCCAGTCGGCACAGTAATTCACCCCTCCACTTT.

In its sample, this clone was seen a few times. Germline is not matched at one junction end, which may reflect a read error. The V gene is TRBV7-7, the J gene TRBJ2-7; a possible D gene is TRBD2 (6 bases). The V gene's germline CDR1 is SSHAT and CDR2 FNYEAQ (reference sequence). The CDR3 is made up of 14 amino acids. The DNA of the CDR3 is TGTGCTAGCAGCTTAAGCAATCTCGGGGGCGAGCAGTACTTC. The encoded protein is CASSLSNLGGEQYF. The variable domain in full, completed from reference TRBV7-7 and TRBJ2-7, reads GAGVSQSPRYKVTKRGQDVTLRCDPISSHATLYWYQQALGQGPEFLTYFNYEAQPDKSGLPSDRFSAERPEGSISTLTIQRTEQRDSAMYRCASSLSNLGGEQYFGPGTRLTVT.

The chain couples TRBV11-3 to TRBJ1-1; weak D call: TRBD1 (5 bases). CDR3 length: 15 residues. CDR1 and CDR2 (germline): SGHNT, YENEEA. V was shortened by 5 bases and J by 3 bases, with 16 bases between the two germline ends. This CDR3 reads CASSGRRQGDTEAFF. The CDR3, as DNA: TGTGCCAGCAGCGGCCGGCGGCAGGGCGACACTGAAGCTTTCTTT.

This clone was seen once. The chain is built from TRBV6-2 or TRBV6-3 and TRBJ2-4; D unclear. Germline CDR1 is MNHEY and CDR2 is SVGEGT. The CDR3 contains 17 residues. The ends were cut back, 2 bases at V and 0 bases at J, with 14 bases in the middle. In nucleotides, the CDR3 is TGTGCCAGCAGTTACCGTGACCTAGGCTTAGCCAAAAACATTCAGTACTTC. This codes for CASSYRDLGLAKNIQYF.

This clone showed up just once. V is TRBV27 and J is TRBJ2-2; 16 positions agree with TRBD2. The J segment lost 4 bases and the V segment lost 5 bases, leaving 10 bases of the junction unmatched. The CDR3 length is 19 residues. Looked up from germline, CDR1 is MNHEY and CDR2 is SMNVEV (reference sequence). CDR3 sequence: CASSRPPGLAGGVTGELFF. The CDR3 DNA follows: TGTGCCAGCAGTCGCCCTCCGGGACTAGCGGGAGGGGTCACCGGGGAGCTGTTTTTT.